Below, 19 T cell receptor beta chains from the same sample are listed, as sequenced in a study of T cell repertoires in cytomegalovirus infection. A single record per CDR3 protein comes from TCRdb applying MiXCR to the reads. The table lists some 700,000 distinct CDR3 sequences, 35% to 40% of them singletons. The sequenced material came from PBMCs. All receptors derive from a human donor in good health (CMV status not recorded). Some clones in this sample may be carry-over from other donors' samples.

The CDR3 bases are TGTGCCAGCAGGGACAGCTTGGAATCTAGCACAGATACGCAGTATTTT. It specifies CASRDSLESSTDTQYF. This chain connects TRBV27 to TRBJ2-3, with D possibly TRBD1 on 6 matching bases. The CDR3 covers 16 residues. The germline CDR1 and CDR2 sequences are MNHEY and SMNVEV (reference sequence). The V gene lost 6 bases and the J gene lost 0 bases, with 16 bases spanning the gap.

The rearrangement joins TRBV7-2 to TRBJ1-1; 10 bases align to TRBD1. This CDR3 comprises 16 residues. The J segment lost 5 bases and the V segment lost 1 base, leaving 7 bases of the junction unmatched. Germline V gene data show CDR1 as SGHTA and CDR2 as FQGNSA. This chain's CDR3 is CASSLVIRTGGTEAFF. CDR3 sequence (DNA): TGTGCCAGCAGCTTAGTTATTCGGACAGGGGGAACTGAAGCTTTCTTT.

This clonotype was seen many times. The chain is built from TRBV7-2 and TRBJ2-3; D is uncertain. The CDR3 totals 15 residues. The V gene's germline CDR1 is SGHTA and CDR2 FQGNSA. V shed 2 bases and J shed 1 base, with 10 bases lying between them. The CDR3 nucleotides read TGTGCCAGCAGCTTATCGGCCCAGGGCACAGATACGCAGTATTTT. This translates into CASSLSAQGTDTQYF.

The sample holds a few counts of this clonotype. The J gene is TRBJ2-2, the V gene TRBV5-1; 11 nucleotides align to TRBD1. Trimming at V came to 4 bases and at J to 5 bases, leaving 10 bases not matched to a gene. Germline assignment: CDR1 SGHRS and CDR2 YFSETQ. CDR3 length: 17 residues. CDR3 in DNA: TGCGCCAGCAGCCGGGTTCCGGACAGGGGGCTAACCGGGGAGCTGTTTTTT. Its translation is CASSRVPDRGLTGELFF.

This clonotype was seen more than once but under ten times. J is TRBJ2-1 and V is TRBV6-5; D uncertain. V gave up 0 bases and J gave up 5 bases, with 8 bases separating them. The CDR3 length is 14 residues. Germline CDR1 reads MNHEY; CDR2 reads SVGAGI. For the CDR3, the DNA is TGTGCCAGCAGTTACTCGAACTACAACAATGAGCAGTTCTTC. Amino acids: CASSYSNYNNEQFF.

This clonotype occurred many times. V is TRBV7-6 and J is TRBJ1-3; D is uncertain. This CDR3 has 20 residues. CDR1 SGHVS and CDR2 FNYEAQ come from the germline V gene. V gave up 1 base and J gave up 0 bases, with 22 bases separating them. CDR3: CASSLGDGHRPSPSGNTIYF. The CDR3 region has the DNA TGTGCCAGCAGCTTAGGGGATGGTCATAGACCTTCTCCCTCTGGAAACACCATATATTTT.

The chain is built from TRBV18 and TRBJ2-1, with 9 bases fitting TRBD1. Trimming at V came to 2 bases and at J to 1 base, leaving 12 bases not matched to a gene. The CDR3 has 19 amino acids. From germline, CDR1 is KGHSH and CDR2 LQKENI. The CDR3 DNA sequence: TGTGCCAGCTCACCAGTGGGTCCGACAGGGGGTTATTCCTACAATGAGCAGTTCTTC. This gives the protein CASSPVGPTGGYSYNEQFF.

This rearrangement joins TRBV14 to TRBJ1-6; D is unclear. V was trimmed by 3 bases and J by 10 bases, leaving 13 bases between them. Per germline, CDR1 SGHDN and CDR2 FVKESK. CDR3 length equals 14 residues. The CDR3 DNA follows: TGTGCCAGCAGCCATCTCGACGGATTATCACCCCTCCACTTT. This translates into CASSHLDGLSPLHF.

Only one count was recorded for this clonotype. The junction shows a germline mismatch at one end, possibly a read error. This sequence joins TRBV10-3 and TRBJ2-7; D is uncertain. CDR3 length: 13 residues. The germline gives CDR1 ENHRY, CDR2 SYGVKD. This chain's CDR3 is CSTEDITTYEHYF. The CDR3 coding sequence is TGTTCCACGGAAGATATAACAACCTACGAGCATTACTTC.

V gene TRBV20-1 combines with J gene TRBJ1-1; D not certain. Per the germline V gene, CDR1 is DFQATT and CDR2 is SNEGSKA (reference sequence). V was pared by 3 bases and J by 2 bases, with 10 bases between. The CDR3 is 13 residues long. Written as DNA, the CDR3 is TGCAGTGCTAGGGCCCAGGTAAACACTGAAGCTTTCTTT. Amino acids: CSARAQVNTEAFF.

A word on this clonotype: The germline gene is not matched at one end of the junction; a read error may be the cause. The rearrangement uses TRBV11-1 and TRBJ2-1; D is uncertain. Germline V gives CDR1 SGHAT, CDR2 FQDESV (reference sequence). The CDR3 spans 15 residues. The CDR3 DNA reads TGTGCCAGCAGGTCCGGGCCTTCCTCCTACAAGGAGCCGTGTTTC. It is translated as CASRSGPSSYKEPCF. The whole variable domain, filled in from reference TRBV11-1 and TRBJ2-1, reads EAEVAQSPRYKITEKSQAVAFWCDPISGHATLYWYRQILGQGPELLVQFQDESVVDDSQLPKDRFSAERLKGVDSTLKIQPAELGDSAMYLCASRSGPSSYKEPCFGPGTRLTVL.

This clonotype has at least ten counts. The chain links TRBV7-8 to TRBJ2-1, with TRBD2 as a possible D gene (7 bases). Germline V gene sequence: CDR1 SGHVS, CDR2 FQNEAQ. Between the trimmed V and J ends, which lost 7 bases and 3 bases, there was a span of 19 bases. This CDR3 has 16 amino acids. In nucleotides, the CDR3 is TGTGCCAGCAACCCTGGGGGGGCTAGCCGCTACAATGAGCAGTTCTTC. Protein sequence: CASNPGGASRYNEQFF. Full variable domain (rest looked up from reference TRBV7-8 and TRBJ2-1): GAGVSQSPRYKVAKRGQDVALRCDPISGHVSLFWYQQALGQGPEFLTYFQNEAQLDKSGLPSDRFFAERPEGSVSTLKIQRTQQEDSAVYLCASNPGGASRYNEQFFGPGTRLTVL.

This clonotype turned up a few times. The J gene is TRBJ2-5, the V gene TRBV28; possibly TRBD2 for D (5 bases). The ends were cut back, 2 bases at V and 2 bases at J, with 12 bases in the middle. From germline, CDR1 is MDHEN and CDR2 SYDVKM. This CDR3 is built from 15 residues. The CDR3: CASSLRLATQETQYF. CDR3 sequence (DNA): TGTGCCAGCAGTTTAAGGCTAGCAACGCAAGAGACCCAGTACTTC.

The table lists this clonotype with a few counts. The rearrangement uses TRBV7-9 and TRBJ1-4, with 10 bases identical to TRBD1. The CDR3 has 14 residues. V shed 6 bases, J shed 6 bases, and the junction held 4 bases outside the gene matches. Germline V gives CDR1 SEHNR, CDR2 FQNEAQ (reference sequence). The CDR3 sequence: CASRPGTGDEKLFF. Written as DNA, the CDR3 is TGTGCCAGCAGACCCGGGACAGGGGATGAAAAACTGTTTTTT.

The chain links TRBV7-9 to TRBJ2-6; D may be TRBD1 (5 bases). Trimming removed 6 bases from V and 2 bases from J, with 20 bases in between. Germline assignment: CDR1 SEHNR and CDR2 FQNEAQ (reference sequence). The CDR3 is 18 residues long. The CDR3 is CASRSIPGWGAGANVLTF. The CDR3 DNA is TGTGCCAGCAGATCCATCCCAGGGTGGGGCGCTGGGGCCAACGTCCTGACTTTC. Full variable domain (outside the CDR3, taken from reference TRBV7-9 and TRBJ2-6): DTGVSQNPRHKITKRGQNVTFRCDPISEHNRLYWYRQTLGQGPEFLTYFQNEAQLEKSRLLSDRFSAERPKGSFSTLEIQRTEQGDSAMYLCASRSIPGWGAGANVLTFGAGSRLTVL.

This clonotype came up a few times. V gene TRBV6-2 or TRBV6-3 combines with J gene TRBJ2-1, with D perhaps given as TRBD1 or TRBD2 (5 bases each). Germline-derived CDR1 and CDR2 are MNHEY and SVGEGT. This CDR3 region has 18 residues. Trimming pared 0 bases from V and 0 bases from J, leaving 15 bases between. Here the CDR3 reads CASSYSGAPTVSYNEQFF. CDR3 nucleotide sequence: TGTGCCAGCAGTTACTCCGGGGCACCGACCGTCTCCTACAATGAGCAGTTCTTC.

This clonotype was seen a handful of times. This chain joins TRBV24-1 and TRBJ2-1, with 13 bases lining up with TRBD2. Germline CDR1 reads KGHDR; CDR2 reads SFDVKD. J gave up 7 bases and V 4 bases, and 9 bases lay outside the gene matches. CDR3 size: 17 residues. CDR3 coding DNA: TGTGCCACCAGTGACTACGGACTAGCGGGAGTTACAAATGAGCAGTTCTTC. This codes for CATSDYGLAGVTNEQFF.

The chain links TRBV19 to TRBJ1-4, with TRBD1 identical over 10 bases. From germline, CDR1 is LNHDA and CDR2 SQIVND (reference sequence). The CDR3 has 15 amino acids. V was clipped by 5 bases and J by 7 bases; unmatched bases: 7. CDR3: CASSARQGAVEKLFF. CDR3 coding DNA: TGTGCCAGTAGTGCCCGACAGGGGGCCGTTGAAAAACTGTTTTTT.

This chain connects TRBV28 to TRBJ2-6, with D unclear. V was clipped by 5 bases and J by 0 bases, with 8 bases between them. CDR3 length: 15 residues. Germline assignment: CDR1 MDHEN and CDR2 SYDVKM. CDR3 in DNA: TGTGCCAGCAGTGAGATCAACTCTGGGGCCAACGTCCTGACTTTC. Translating gives CASSEINSGANVLTF.